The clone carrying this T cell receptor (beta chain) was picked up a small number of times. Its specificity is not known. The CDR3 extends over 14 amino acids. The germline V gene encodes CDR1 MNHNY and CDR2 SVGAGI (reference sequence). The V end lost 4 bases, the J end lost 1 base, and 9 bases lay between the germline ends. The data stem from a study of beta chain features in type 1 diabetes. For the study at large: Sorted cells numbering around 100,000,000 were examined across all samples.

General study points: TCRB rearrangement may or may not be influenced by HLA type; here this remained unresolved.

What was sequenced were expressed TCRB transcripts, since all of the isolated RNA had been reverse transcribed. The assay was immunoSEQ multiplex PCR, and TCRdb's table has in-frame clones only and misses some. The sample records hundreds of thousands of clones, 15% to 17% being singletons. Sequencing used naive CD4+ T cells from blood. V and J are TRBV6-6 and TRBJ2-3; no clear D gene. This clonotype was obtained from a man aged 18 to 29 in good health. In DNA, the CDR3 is TGTGCCAGCAGTTTCCTTAAGGGCACAGATACGCAGTATTTT. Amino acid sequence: CASSFLKGTDTQYF.